This T cell receptor beta chain was profiled in a study of blood T cells in healthy people across ages. Trimming cost V 3 bases and J 0 bases, with 21 bases left between them. CDR3 length: 18 residues. Germline loops: CDR1 SEHNR, CDR2 FQNEAQ (reference sequence). Study-wide points: Strong correlation linked observed beta diversity and percent naive T cells.

Concerning this clonotype: Its specificity is unknown.

Those donating, healthy Caucasian individuals from Russia, were aged roughly 6 to 95. Isolated per sample were at least 7 million PBMCs. Primers used in a second PCR of roughly 7 to 12 cycles were a sample-barcoded 5' primer and a J-beta primer mix. Each TCR beta cDNA got a 12-nucleotide random molecular identifier. TCRdb fed the 5' RACE reads into MiXCR, producing one record per CDR3 protein. The sample carries roughly 1,800,000 distinct CDR3 sequences, roughly 49% recorded once. The gene calls are TRBV7-9 and TRBJ2-7; D may match TRBD1 or TRBD2 (6 bases each). The source of this sequence is a woman in her thirties or forties in good health. The sequencing sample was made of blood. The CDR3: CASSFSPRGPSRSYEQYF. DNA of the CDR3: TGTGCCAGCAGCTTTTCGCCCCGGGGGCCCTCCCGCTCCTACGAGCAGTACTTC.